The 5 T cell receptor beta chains below come from one sample, sequenced in a study of control samples from healthy donors and cancer patients. Using immunoSEQ multiplex PCR, the repertoire was profiled, and TCRdb retains in-frame clones only, with some absent. The data hold about 140,000 clones, with approximately 94% observed a single time. Sample: blood. These receptors all come from a man aged 35 to 55 in good health.

The rearrangement uses TRBV6-4 and TRBJ2-1, with a weak D call TRBD2 (6 bases). Trimming cost V 3 bases and J 6 bases, with 15 bases left between them. The V gene's germline CDR1 is MRHNA and CDR2 SNTAGT. The CDR3 runs to 15 residues. CDR3 nucleotides: TGTGCCAGCAGTGATCTAGGAGGGTTCGGCAATGAGCAGTTCTTC. Translating it yields CASSDLGGFGNEQFF.

The rearrangement uses TRBV6-2 or TRBV6-3 and TRBJ1-5; 7 bases are shared with TRBD1. Germline-derived CDR1 and CDR2 are MNHEY and SVGEGT. The CDR3 is 15 amino acids. V was pared by 4 bases and J by 2 bases, with 5 bases of the junction left unmatched. The CDR3, as DNA: TGTGCCAGCAGTTTTTCAGGGGGAGGCAATCAGCCCCAGCATTTT. This gives the protein CASSFSGGGNQPQHF.

This clone turned up a few times. The gene calls are TRBV7-2 and TRBJ1-1; possible D gene TRBD1, 6 bases. CDR3 length: 14 amino acids. CDR1 and CDR2 from the germline V gene are SGHTA and FQGNSA. V lost 5 bases to trimming and J lost 5 bases, with 15 bases between them. In DNA, the CDR3 is TGTGCCAGCAGCGACTACAGGGTTGGGACTGAAGCTTTCTTT. Translating gives CASSDYRVGTEAFF.

This chain joins TRBV6-6 and TRBJ1-4; no firm D call. Germline V CDR1 and CDR2: MNHNY, SVGAGI (reference sequence). Trimming pared 7 bases from V and 3 bases from J, leaving 12 bases between. This CDR3 is 14 amino acids long. The CDR3 DNA reads as TGTGCCAGCAAGCGGCTAAACCCTAATGAAAAACTGTTTTTT. Translated, it gives CASKRLNPNEKLFF.

The chain has TRBV4-1 and TRBJ1-1, with D possibly being TRBD1 (5 bases). V was trimmed by 4 bases and J by 6 bases, leaving 9 bases between them. This CDR3 has 12 amino acids. Germline V gene sequence: CDR1 MGHRA, CDR2 YSYEKL. CDR3 nucleotide sequence: TGCGCCAGCAGCCCCCAGGGCGCTGAAGCTTTCTTT. Translating it yields CASSPQGAEAFF.